This T cell receptor (beta chain) was documented in a study of cytomegalovirus exposure and HLA in healthy donors. The PCR had 60 Vbeta and 13 Jbeta primers. Profiled with immunoSEQ multiplex PCR; TCRdb holds only in-frame clones, not every one. The sample shows approximately 97,000 clones, 73% of them seen only once. Study results and caveats: Another analysis was done later, and it associated more than 15,000 TCR beta sequences with HLA alleles at 0.05 false discovery rate. V- and J-gene trimming of TCR beta was linked (in a later analysis) to a missense DCLRE1C variant.

This clone has only one observation. Its antigen remains unknown. V trimming: 4 bases; J trimming: 8 bases; junction bases outside the gene matches: 6. Germline assignment: CDR1 SEHNR and CDR2 FQNEAQ (reference sequence). There are 15 residues in the CDR3. The clonotype was recovered from a man in his forties in good health and CMV-seronegative. Sequencing was carried out using PBMCs. The rearrangement joins TRBV7-9 to TRBJ1-6; TRBD1 matches at 9 bases. The CDR3 DNA sequence: TGTGCCAGCAGCTCACCGGGACAGGGATATTCACCCCTCCACTTT. Amino acid sequence: CASSSPGQGYSPLHF.